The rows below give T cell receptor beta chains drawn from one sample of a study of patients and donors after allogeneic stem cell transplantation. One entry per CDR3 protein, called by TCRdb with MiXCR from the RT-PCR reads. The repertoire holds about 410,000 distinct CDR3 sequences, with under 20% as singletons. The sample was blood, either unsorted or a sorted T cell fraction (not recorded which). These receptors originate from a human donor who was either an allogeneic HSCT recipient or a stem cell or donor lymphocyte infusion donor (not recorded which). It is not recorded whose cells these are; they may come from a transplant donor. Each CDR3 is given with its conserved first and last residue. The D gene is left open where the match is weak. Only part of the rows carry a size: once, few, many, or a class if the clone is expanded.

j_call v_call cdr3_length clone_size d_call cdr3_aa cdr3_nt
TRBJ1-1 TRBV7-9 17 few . CASSLESNYRRNTEAFF TGTGCCAGCAGCTTAGAGTCGAATTACCGGAGGAACACTGAAGCTTTCTTT
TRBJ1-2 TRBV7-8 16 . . CASSLLRGRGNYGYTF TGTGCCAGCAGCTTACTACGGGGGAGGGGGAACTATGGCTACACCTTC
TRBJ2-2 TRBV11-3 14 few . CASSLSGTLGELFF TGTGCCAGCAGCTTATCCGGGACTCTCGGGGAGCTGTTTTTT
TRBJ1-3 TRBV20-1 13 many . CSVGQHSGNTIYF TGCAGTGTAGGACAGCATTCTGGAAACACCATATATTTT
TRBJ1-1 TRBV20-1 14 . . CSVGRQAMNTEAFF TGCAGTGTCGGAAGACAGGCCATGAACACTGAAGCTTTCTTT
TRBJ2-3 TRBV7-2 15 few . CASSLIGSSTDTQYF TGTGCCAGCAGCTTAATCGGTTCTAGCACAGATACGCAGTATTTT
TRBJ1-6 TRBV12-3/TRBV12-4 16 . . CASSSAGTRGNSPLHF TGTGCCAGCAGCTCCGCCGGGACACGGGGGAATTCACCCCTCCACTTT
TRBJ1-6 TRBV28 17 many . CASSFVRTSSYNSPLHF TGTGCCAGCAGTTTCGTCCGAACGAGCTCCTATAATTCACCCCTCCACTTT
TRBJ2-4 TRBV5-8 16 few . CASSFGGNLGKNIQYF TGTGCCAGCAGCTTTGGAGGGAACTTAGGCAAAAACATTCAGTACTTC
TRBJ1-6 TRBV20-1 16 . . CSAGRAMQGTNSPLHF TGCAGTGCTGGGAGGGCGATGCAGGGTACGAATTCACCCCTCCACTTT
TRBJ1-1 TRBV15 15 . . CATSRDQAGDTEAFF TGTGCCACCAGCCGAGACCAGGCAGGGGACACTGAAGCTTTCTTT
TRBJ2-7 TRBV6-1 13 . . CASISGVGYEQYF TGTGCCAGCATATCGGGAGTGGGCTACGAGCAGTACTTC
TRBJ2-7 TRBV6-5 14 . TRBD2 CASSLLAGAYEQYF TGTGCCAGCAGTTTACTAGCGGGAGCCTACGAGCAGTACTTC
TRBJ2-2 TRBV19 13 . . CASGQLNTGELFF TGTGCCAGTGGACAGTTGAACACCGGGGAGCTGTTTTTT
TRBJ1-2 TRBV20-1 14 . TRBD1 CSASGDRDIYGYTF TGCAGTGCTAGTGGGGACAGGGACATCTATGGCTACACCTTC
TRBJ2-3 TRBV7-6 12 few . CASSHGLGTQYF TGTGCCAGCAGCCATGGTCTCGGAACGCAGTATTTT
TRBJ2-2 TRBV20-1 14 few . CSASLGTTTGELFF TGCAGTGCTAGCTTGGGGACGACCACCGGGGAGCTGTTTTTT
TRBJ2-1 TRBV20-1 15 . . CSAREIADSYNEQFF TGCAGTGCTAGAGAAATAGCGGACTCCTACAATGAGCAGTTCTTC
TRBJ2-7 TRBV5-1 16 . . CASSLALGYSSYEQYF TGCGCCAGCAGCTTGGCATTGGGTTATAGCTCCTACGAGCAGTACTTC
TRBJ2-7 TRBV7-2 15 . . CASSLPVGYAYEQYF TGTGCCAGCAGCTTACCGGTGGGGTACGCCTACGAGCAGTACTTC
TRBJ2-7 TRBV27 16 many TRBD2 CASSRLSGASSYEQYF TGTGCCAGCAGTCGACTTAGCGGGGCTTCTTCCTACGAGCAGTACTTC
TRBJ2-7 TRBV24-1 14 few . CATSDGQGINEQYF TGTGCCACCAGTGATGGGCAGGGTATCAACGAGCAGTACTTC
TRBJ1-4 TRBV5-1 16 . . CASSLQGPATNEKLFF TGCGCCAGCAGCTTGCAGGGGCCTGCAACTAATGAAAAACTGTTTTTT
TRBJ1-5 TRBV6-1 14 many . CASSPHRGNQPQHF TGTGCCAGCAGTCCTCACAGGGGCAATCAGCCCCAGCATTTT
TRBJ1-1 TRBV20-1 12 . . CSARDGITEAFF TGCAGTGCTAGAGATGGAATCACTGAAGCTTTCTTT
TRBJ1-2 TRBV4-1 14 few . CASSQDRRVDGYTF TGCGCCAGCAGCCAAGATCGCAGGGTGGATGGCTACACCTTC
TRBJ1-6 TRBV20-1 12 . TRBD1 CSVLTGNSPLHF TGCAGTGTCCTGACAGGGAATTCACCCCTCCACTTT
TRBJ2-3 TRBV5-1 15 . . CASSLSKGRTDTQYF TGCGCCAGCAGCTTATCGAAGGGACGGACAGATACGCAGTATTTT
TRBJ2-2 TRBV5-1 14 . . CASSFGQYTGELFF TGCGCCAGCAGCTTTGGACAGTACACCGGGGAGCTGTTTTTT
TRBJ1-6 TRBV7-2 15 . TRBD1 CASSLRFQGDSPLHF TGTGCCAGCAGCTTACGTTTCCAGGGGGATTCACCCCTCCACTTT
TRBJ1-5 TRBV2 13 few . CASTVGSNQPQHF TGTGCCAGCACGGTTGGAAGCAATCAGCCCCAGCATTTT
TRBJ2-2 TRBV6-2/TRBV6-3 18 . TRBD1 CASSNPRDRGHDTGELFF TGTGCCAGCAGTAACCCCCGGGACAGAGGTCACGACACCGGGGAGCTGTTTTTT
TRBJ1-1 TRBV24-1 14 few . CATSDDGGNTEAFF TGTGCCACCAGTGACGACGGGGGGAACACTGAAGCTTTCTTT
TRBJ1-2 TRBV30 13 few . CAGMTATIYGYTF TGTGCCGGGATGACAGCTACCATCTATGGCTACACCTTC
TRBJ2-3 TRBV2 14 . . CARRGSPHTDTQYF TGTGCCAGACGGGGGAGTCCACACACAGATACGCAGTATTTT
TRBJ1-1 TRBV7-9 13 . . CASSSLADWEAFF TGTGCCAGCAGCTCCTTGGCTGACTGGGAAGCTTTCTTT
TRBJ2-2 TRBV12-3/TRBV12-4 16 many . CASTLGYLSNTGELFF TGTGCCAGCACCCTAGGGTACTTATCGAACACCGGGGAGCTGTTTTTT
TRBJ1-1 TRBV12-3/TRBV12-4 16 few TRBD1 CASSLGQGSRNTEAFF TGTGCCAGCAGTCTCGGACAGGGTTCTAGGAACACTGAAGCTTTCTTT
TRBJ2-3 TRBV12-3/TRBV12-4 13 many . CASSGQRRDTQYF TGTGCCAGCAGCGGACAACGGCGTGATACGCAGTATTTT
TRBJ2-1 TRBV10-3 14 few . CAISDRDHYNEQFF TGTGCCATCAGTGATCGCGATCACTACAATGAGCAGTTCTTC
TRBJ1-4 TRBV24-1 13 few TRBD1 CATSETDRGKLFF TGTGCCACCAGTGAAACGGACAGGGGAAAACTGTTTTTT
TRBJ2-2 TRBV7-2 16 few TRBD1 CASSLGGGPGTGELFF TGTGCCAGCAGCTTAGGAGGGGGCCCTGGCACCGGGGAGCTGTTTTTT
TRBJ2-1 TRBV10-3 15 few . CAISEGGRTYNEQFF TGTGCCATCAGTGAAGGGGGGCGAACCTACAATGAGCAGTTCTTC
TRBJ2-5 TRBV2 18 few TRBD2 CASSNSFLAGGPRETQYF TGTGCCAGCAGCAATTCCTTTCTAGCGGGAGGGCCAAGAGAGACCCAGTACTTC
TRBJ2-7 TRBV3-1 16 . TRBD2 CASSHGLAGGRYEQYF TGTGCCAGCAGCCACGGACTAGCGGGAGGGCGGTACGAGCAGTACTTC
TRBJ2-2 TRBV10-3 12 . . CAIRQGNGELFF TGTGCCATCAGACAGGGAAACGGGGAGCTGTTTTTT
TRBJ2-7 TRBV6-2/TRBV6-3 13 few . CASSYGVRGEQYF TGTGCCAGCAGTTACGGGGTCAGAGGGGAGCAGTACTTC
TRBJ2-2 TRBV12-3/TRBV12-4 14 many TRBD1 CASSWDSYTGELFF TGTGCCAGCAGTTGGGACAGCTACACCGGGGAGCTGTTTTTT
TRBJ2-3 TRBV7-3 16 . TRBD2 CASRDPSGGKADTQYF TGTGCCAGCAGGGACCCTAGCGGGGGAAAGGCAGATACGCAGTATTTT
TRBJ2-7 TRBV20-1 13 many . CSARGVANYEQYF TGCAGTGCTAGGGGGGTAGCTAACTACGAGCAGTACTTC
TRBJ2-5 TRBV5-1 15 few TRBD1 CASSSGTAPQETQYF TGCGCCAGCAGCTCCGGGACAGCGCCTCAAGAGACCCAGTACTTC
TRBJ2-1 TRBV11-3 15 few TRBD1 CASSPAGTGYNEQFF TGTGCCAGCAGCCCAGCCGGGACAGGGTACAATGAGCAGTTCTTC
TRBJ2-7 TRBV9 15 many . CASSPAGQMSYEQYF TGTGCCAGCAGCCCAGCGGGACAGATGTCCTACGAGCAGTACTTC
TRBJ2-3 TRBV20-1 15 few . CSARDVLLATDTQYF TGCAGTGCTAGAGATGTTTTACTAGCCACAGATACGCAGTATTTT
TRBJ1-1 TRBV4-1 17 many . CASSQVQRGRGNTEAFF TGCGCCAGCAGCCAAGTTCAGCGGGGGCGCGGGAACACTGAAGCTTTCTTT
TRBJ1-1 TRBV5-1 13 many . CASSLAAGTEAFF TGCGCCAGCAGCTTGGCCGCGGGGACTGAAGCTTTCTTT
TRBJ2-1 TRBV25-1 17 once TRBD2 CASSTITGLAGAGEQFF TGTGCCAGCAGTACTATCACGGGACTAGCGGGAGCGGGAGAGCAGTTCTTC
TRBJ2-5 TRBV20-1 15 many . CSARQISHPKETQYF TGCAGTGCTCGACAGATTAGTCACCCCAAGGAGACCCAGTACTTC